Following are 15 T cell receptor beta chains from one sample sequenced in a study of cytomegalovirus exposure and HLA in healthy donors. The PCR had 60 Vbeta and 13 Jbeta primers. Assay used: immunoSEQ multiplex PCR; TCRdb lists only in-frame clones, some missing. The sample data list 140,000 to 150,000 clones. Sequenced: PBMCs. Receptors originate from a woman aged 45-65 years in good health and CMV-seronegative.

The J gene is TRBJ2-7, the V gene TRBV18; D ambiguous. The CDR3 sequence is 13 residues long. V dropped 3 bases and J dropped 5 bases, with 11 bases sitting between them. Germline assignment: CDR1 KGHSH and CDR2 LQKENI. In DNA form, the CDR3 reads TGTGCCAGCTCACCGTCGGAGTTAAACGAGCAGTACTTC. Translated: CASSPSELNEQYF.

This chain connects TRBV28 to TRBJ2-7, with 7 bases that match TRBD2. The CDR3 extends over 15 amino acids. V lost 5 bases and J lost 0; bases outside the gene matches: 7. The germline V gene has CDR1 MDHEN and CDR2 SYDVKM. The CDR3 nucleotides read TGTGCCAGCAGTGGGCATCGGGGGGACTCCTACGAGCAGTACTTC. Its translation is CASSGHRGDSYEQYF.

This chain connects TRBV5-3 to TRBJ1-3, with D perhaps TRBD1 (5 bases). TRBV5-3 carries the ORF label, with uncertain function. The CDR3 is made up of 16 amino acids. The CDR3 spells CPPDRARVEGKNTIYF. The CDR3 DNA sequence: TGTCCCCCCGATAGAGCCAGGGTGGAGGGGAAAAACACCATATATTTT.

The CDR3: CASRVGTNTGELFF. The DNA for the CDR3 is TGTGCCAGCAGAGTCGGGACGAACACCGGGGAGCTGTTTTTT. The V and J genes are TRBV2 and TRBJ2-2, with D perhaps TRBD2 (5 bases). Trimming took 6 bases from V and 0 from J, leaving 8 bases between them. The length of the CDR3 is 14 residues. CDR1 SNHLY and CDR2 FYNNEI come from the germline V gene.

V and J are TRBV29-1 and TRBJ1-2; the D is unclear. CDR1 is SQVTM and CDR2 is ANQGSEA in the germline V gene. The V and J ends lost 6 bases and 4 bases respectively, with 18 bases between them. The CDR3 covers 14 residues. CDR3 amino acids: CSVPLAGLPYGYTF. The CDR3 DNA reads TGCAGCGTCCCATTAGCAGGACTGCCCTATGGCTACACCTTC.

As for this clone: One junction end does not reproduce the germline sequence, and a read error may be involved. The chain uses TRBV15 and TRBJ2-3, with TRBD1 as a possible D gene (5 bases). Germline V gene data show CDR1 as LNHNV and CDR2 as YYDKDF (reference sequence). This CDR3 has 16 amino acids. The CDR3 reads CATSRARIRDTDTQYF. The CDR3 bases are TGTGCCACCAGTAGAGCCAGAATCAGGGACACAGATACGCAGTATTTT.

J is TRBJ1-5 and V is TRBV28; D not resolved. Germline-derived CDR1 and CDR2 are MDHEN and SYDVKM. V gave up 10 bases and J gave up 0 bases, with 13 bases separating them. The CDR3 is 14 amino acids. The CDR3 is CATVRVNSNQPQHF. CDR3 coding DNA: TGTGCCACCGTCCGGGTAAATAGCAATCAGCCCCAGCATTTT. The full variable domain, with the rest looked up from reference TRBV28 and TRBJ1-5, is DVKVTQSSRYLVKRTGEKVFLECVQDMDHENMFWYRQDPGLGLRLIYFSYDVKMKEKGDIPEGYSVSREKKERFSLILESASTNQTSMYLCATVRVNSNQPQHFGDGTRLSIL.

The rearrangement joins TRBV18 to TRBJ1-4, with 9 bases lining up with TRBD1. Germline-derived CDR1 and CDR2 are KGHSH and LQKENI. This CDR3 region has 14 residues. The V gene end was trimmed by 3 bases and the J gene end by 8 bases; junction bases not matched to a gene: 4. The CDR3: CASSPGQGQEKLFF. The CDR3 bases are TGTGCCAGCTCACCGGGACAGGGACAAGAAAAACTGTTTTTT.

The chain couples TRBV28 to TRBJ1-2, with a tentative D call TRBD1 (6 bases). The CDR3 has 14 amino acids. Trimming cost V 5 bases and J 7 bases, with 17 bases left between them. The germline CDR1 and CDR2 sequences are MDHEN and SYDVKM. CDR3 nucleotide sequence: TGTGCCAGCAGTCTGAGTGGGGGGGCGAGTGGCTACACCTTC. Protein sequence: CASSLSGGASGYTF.

The chain has TRBV4-1 and TRBJ1-1; no definite D call. This CDR3 is 14 amino acids long. CDR1 MGHRA and CDR2 YSYEKL come from the germline V gene. V was clipped by 0 bases and J by 6 bases, with 11 bases between them. CDR3 DNA sequence: TGCGCCAGCAGCCAAGAAGCCGGGGTCTCTGAAGCTTTCTTT. It codes for CASSQEAGVSEAFF.

The V gene is TRBV28, the J gene TRBJ2-2; TRBD1 agrees at 7 bases. This CDR3 spans 16 amino acids. Trimming took 6 bases from V and 4 from J; bases not matched to a gene: 11. In germline, CDR1 is MDHEN, CDR2 SYDVKM. This chain's CDR3 is CASRSPLQGRTGELFF. As DNA, the CDR3 is TGTGCCAGCAGGTCTCCCCTACAGGGGCGCACCGGGGAGCTGTTTTTT.

The chain couples TRBV5-6 to TRBJ1-1; D is unclear. The CDR3 sequence is 13 residues long. The V end was cut by 3 bases, the J end by 8 bases, with 14 bases between. Germline V gives CDR1 SGHDT, CDR2 YYEEEE. This CDR3 is CASSSSPAGEAFF. In nucleotides, the CDR3 is TGTGCCAGCAGCTCCTCCCCCGCGGGCGAAGCTTTCTTT.

The chain is built from TRBV9 and TRBJ2-1; D might be TRBD2 (6 bases). This CDR3 is 15 amino acids long. Germline loops: CDR1 SGDLS, CDR2 YYNGEE. V was clipped by 4 bases and J by 0 bases, with 11 bases between them. In DNA form, the CDR3 reads TGTGCCAGCAGCCCGGGACTCCTCTCCTACAATGAGCAGTTCTTC. Encoded protein: CASSPGLLSYNEQFF. The whole variable domain, remainder taken from reference TRBV9 and TRBJ2-1, is DSGVTQTPKHLITATGQRVTLRCSPRSGDLSVYWYQQSLDQGLQFLIQYYNGEERAKGNILERFSAQQFPDLHSELNLSSLELGDSALYFCASSPGLLSYNEQFFGPGTRLTVL.

The chain joins TRBV29-1 to TRBJ1-5, with D possibly matching TRBD1 (5 bases). Trimming left V 4 bases short and J 0 bases short, with 7 bases between. Looked up from germline, CDR1 is SQVTM and CDR2 is ANQGSEA. The CDR3 has 13 residues. The CDR3 coding sequence is TGCAGCGTTGGGGGGGGTAGCAATCAGCCCCAGCATTTT. Translated: CSVGGGSNQPQHF.

The chain couples TRBV5-1 to TRBJ2-1; 8 bases agree with TRBD2. Germline V gives CDR1 SGHRS, CDR2 YFSETQ. The CDR3 runs 17 residues. The V and J ends lost 4 bases and 5 bases, in that order; junction bases with no gene match: 14. The CDR3 protein is CASSPSPTSGIDNEQFF. The CDR3 DNA sequence: TGCGCCAGCAGCCCAAGTCCTACTAGCGGAATAGACAATGAGCAGTTCTTC.